This TCR beta chain originates from a study of shared clonotypes between healthy human individuals. This CDR3 has 16 residues. Germline V CDR1 and CDR2: SEHNR, FQNEAQ (reference sequence). V shed 5 bases and J 2 bases; nucleotides not matched to a gene: 3. To note about this clone: Other nucleotide sequences in the sample specify the same CDR3.

Libraries were prepared by immunoSEQ multiplex PCR; TCRdb keeps only in-frame clonotypes and omits some of them. The sample holds about 2 million clones, less than 95% seen once. The naive CD8 subset, CD45RO-negative cells positively selected for CCR7, excluded terminally differentiated effector memory CD45RA+ cells. This TCR was recovered from a man younger than 35 in good health. This chain joins TRBV7-9 and TRBJ2-3; 14 bases map to TRBD2. Sample: naive CD8+ T cells sorted from blood. The CDR3 loop reads CASSPGLAGDTDTQYF. The CDR3 DNA sequence: TGTGCCAGCAGCCCGGGACTAGCGGGGGACACAGATACGCAGTATTTT.